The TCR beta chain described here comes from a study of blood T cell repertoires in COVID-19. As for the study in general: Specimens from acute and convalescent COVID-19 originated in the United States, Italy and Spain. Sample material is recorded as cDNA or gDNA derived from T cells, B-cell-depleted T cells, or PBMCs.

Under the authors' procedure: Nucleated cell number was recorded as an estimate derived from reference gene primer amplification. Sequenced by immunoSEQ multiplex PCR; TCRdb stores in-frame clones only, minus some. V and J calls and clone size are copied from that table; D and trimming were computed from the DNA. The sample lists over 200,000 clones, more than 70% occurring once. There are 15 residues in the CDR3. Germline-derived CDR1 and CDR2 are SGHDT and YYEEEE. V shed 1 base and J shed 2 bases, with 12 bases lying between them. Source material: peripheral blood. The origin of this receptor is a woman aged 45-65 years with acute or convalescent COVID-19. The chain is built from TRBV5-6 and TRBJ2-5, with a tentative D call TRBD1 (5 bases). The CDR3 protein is CASSLRLAGQETQYF. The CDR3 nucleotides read TGTGCCAGCAGCTTGAGGCTGGCAGGGCAAGAGACCCAGTACTTC.